A selection of T cell receptor beta chains follows, all from one sample in a study of blood T cell repertoires in COVID-19. Profiling relied on immunoSEQ multiplex PCR, and the TCRdb table lists in-frame clones only, not all of them. The sample has some 300,000 clones; approximately 89% are singletons. The material sequenced was PBMCs or T cells enriched from blood (not recorded which). Receptors were obtained from a woman aged 30 to 39 who had recovered from COVID-19. The CDR3 runs from the conserved cysteine through the conserved F or W. Fields, in order: CDR3 protein, CDR3 DNA, J gene, clone size, V gene, D gene. A D gene is named only where the DNA matches it firmly. Some rows have no size entry. The others give once, few or many, or a class for an expanded clone.

cdr3_aa: CASGLVRDRGIRVGNQPQHF
cdr3_nt: TGTGCTAGTGGTTTGGTTAGGGACAGGGGGATCAGAGTTGGTAATCAGCCCCAGCATTTT
j_call: TRBJ1-5
clone_size: .
v_call: TRBV12-5
d_call: TRBD1

cdr3_aa: CSVEGWRSSDYGYTF
cdr3_nt: TGCAGCGTTGAAGGTTGGAGGAGTTCGGACTATGGCTACACCTTC
j_call: TRBJ1-2
clone_size: .
v_call: TRBV29-1
d_call: .

cdr3_aa: CASSQDGGSAYEQYF
cdr3_nt: TGTGCCAGCAGCCAAGATGGAGGGTCCGCCTACGAGCAGTACTTC
j_call: TRBJ2-7
clone_size: .
v_call: TRBV3-1/TRBV3-2
d_call: .

cdr3_aa: CASSYSGQGKKLFF
cdr3_nt: TGTGCCAGCAGTTACTCTGGTCAGGGGAAAAAACTGTTTTTT
j_call: TRBJ1-4
clone_size: .
v_call: TRBV6-5
d_call: .

cdr3_aa: CASSRGTGVNQPQHF
cdr3_nt: TGCGCCAGCAGCCGAGGGACAGGGGTTAATCAGCCCCAGCATTTT
j_call: TRBJ1-5
clone_size: .
v_call: TRBV4-1
d_call: TRBD1

cdr3_aa: CASRRGQGSPITEAFF
cdr3_nt: TGTGCCAGTAGGAGAGGACAGGGTAGCCCCATCACTGAAGCTTTCTTT
j_call: TRBJ1-1
clone_size: .
v_call: TRBV19
d_call: TRBD1

cdr3_aa: CASSSWSGSPLHF
cdr3_nt: TGTGCCAGCAGTTCGTGGTCCGGTTCACCCCTCCACTTT
j_call: TRBJ1-6
clone_size: .
v_call: TRBV28
d_call: .

cdr3_aa: CASSLATGTGYNEQFF
cdr3_nt: TGCGCCAGCAGCTTGGCGACAGGGACGGGTTACAATGAGCAGTTCTTC
j_call: TRBJ2-1
clone_size: .
v_call: TRBV5-1
d_call: TRBD1

cdr3_aa: CASSLGGHVETNNEQFF
cdr3_nt: TGCGCCAGCAGCTTGGGAGGCCACGTTGAGACCAACAATGAGCAGTTCTTC
j_call: TRBJ2-1
clone_size: once
v_call: TRBV5-1
d_call: .

cdr3_aa: CASSPGNTGELFF
cdr3_nt: TGTGCCAGCAGTCCGGGGAACACCGGGGAGCTGTTTTTT
j_call: TRBJ2-2
clone_size: .
v_call: TRBV6-4
d_call: .

cdr3_aa: CASSSQGQGQGNEQFF
cdr3_nt: TGTGCCAGCAGTTCCCAGGGACAGGGGCAAGGCAATGAGCAGTTCTTC
j_call: TRBJ2-1
clone_size: once
v_call: TRBV27
d_call: TRBD1

cdr3_aa: CSVFVQPTDTQYF
cdr3_nt: TGCAGCGTTTTTGTACAGCCCACAGATACGCAGTATTTT
j_call: TRBJ2-3
clone_size: once
v_call: TRBV29-1
d_call: .

cdr3_aa: CASSQDVWRLNEQFF
cdr3_nt: TGCGCCAGCAGCCAAGATGTATGGCGGCTAAATGAGCAGTTCTTC
j_call: TRBJ2-1
clone_size: .
v_call: TRBV4-3
d_call: .

cdr3_aa: CASSPLGAPLHF
cdr3_nt: TGTGCCAGCAGTCCACTGGGGGCTCCCCTCCACTTT
j_call: TRBJ1-6
clone_size: once
v_call: TRBV12-3/TRBV12-4
d_call: .

cdr3_aa: CASASREAGELFF
cdr3_nt: TGTGCCAGCGCGTCCAGGGAAGCCGGGGAGCTGTTTTTT
j_call: TRBJ2-2
clone_size: .
v_call: TRBV7-2
d_call: .

cdr3_aa: CSVGGDLTLGSYEQYF
cdr3_nt: TGCAGCGTTGGCGGTGATCTGACTCTTGGTTCCTACGAGCAGTACTTC
j_call: TRBJ2-7
clone_size: .
v_call: TRBV29-1
d_call: .

cdr3_aa: CASRLQVAGNTIYF
cdr3_nt: TGTGCCAGCAGATTACAGGTCGCTGGAAACACCATATATTTT
j_call: TRBJ1-3
clone_size: .
v_call: TRBV6-5
d_call: .

cdr3_aa: CASSLHIAGDDTQYF
cdr3_nt: TGTGCCAGCAGCCTTCATATAGCGGGAGATGATACGCAGTATTTT
j_call: TRBJ2-3
clone_size: once
v_call: TRBV11-2
d_call: TRBD2

cdr3_aa: CASSNLRPRGTEAFF
cdr3_nt: TGTGCCAGCAGCAATTTAAGGCCACGGGGGACTGAAGCTTTCTTT
j_call: TRBJ1-1
clone_size: .
v_call: TRBV21-1
d_call: .

cdr3_aa: CASSLGLTPYNEQFF
cdr3_nt: TGTGCCAGCAGCTTAGGACTCACTCCATACAATGAGCAGTTCTTC
j_call: TRBJ2-1
clone_size: .
v_call: TRBV7-6
d_call: .

cdr3_aa: CATGWRESDEQFF
cdr3_nt: TGTGCCACCGGCTGGCGGGAGAGCGATGAGCAGTTCTTC
j_call: TRBJ2-1
clone_size: once
v_call: TRBV24-1
d_call: TRBD2

cdr3_aa: CASSIRQGGGEQFF
cdr3_nt: TGTGCCAGTAGTATTCGGCAGGGAGGGGGTGAGCAGTTCTTC
j_call: TRBJ2-1
clone_size: .
v_call: TRBV19
d_call: .

cdr3_aa: CASSPWTGGGYGYTF
cdr3_nt: TGTGCCAGCAGTCCTTGGACAGGGGGAGGCTATGGCTACACCTTC
j_call: TRBJ1-2
clone_size: .
v_call: TRBV27
d_call: TRBD1

cdr3_aa: CASSRASGGNYNEQFF
cdr3_nt: TGTGCCAGTAGTAGGGCTAGCGGGGGCAACTACAATGAGCAGTTCTTC
j_call: TRBJ2-1
clone_size: .
v_call: TRBV19
d_call: TRBD2

cdr3_aa: CASSRVPGNTIYF
cdr3_nt: TGTGCCAGCTCCCGGGTCCCAGGAAACACCATATATTTT
j_call: TRBJ1-3
clone_size: .
v_call: TRBV19
d_call: .

cdr3_aa: CASRDRPNEKLFF
cdr3_nt: TGTGCCAGTAGGGACAGGCCGAATGAAAAACTGTTTTTT
j_call: TRBJ1-4
clone_size: .
v_call: TRBV19
d_call: TRBD1

cdr3_aa: CASSYHRTGPTNEKLFF
cdr3_nt: TGTGCCAGCAGCTACCATAGGACAGGCCCAACTAATGAAAAACTGTTTTTT
j_call: TRBJ1-4
clone_size: .
v_call: TRBV27
d_call: TRBD1

cdr3_aa: CASSMGLAGARTDTQYF
cdr3_nt: TGTGCCAGCAGCATGGGACTAGCGGGAGCCCGCACAGATACGCAGTATTTT
j_call: TRBJ2-3
clone_size: .
v_call: TRBV7-2
d_call: TRBD2

cdr3_aa: CAWHQEYNSPLHF
cdr3_nt: TGTGCCTGGCATCAGGAATATAATTCACCCCTCCACTTT
j_call: TRBJ1-6
clone_size: .
v_call: TRBV30
d_call: .

cdr3_aa: CSASLGRGIDTQYF
cdr3_nt: TGCAGTGCTAGTCTCGGGAGGGGAATAGATACGCAGTATTTT
j_call: TRBJ2-3
clone_size: once
v_call: TRBV20-1
d_call: TRBD2

cdr3_aa: CASSPPVRSGNTIYF
cdr3_nt: TGTGCCAGCTCACCACCGGTGAGGTCTGGAAACACCATATATTTT
j_call: TRBJ1-3
clone_size: .
v_call: TRBV18
d_call: .

cdr3_aa: CASSAAYRDRNYGYTF
cdr3_nt: TGTGCCAGCAGCGCCGCTTACAGGGATCGAAACTATGGCTACACCTTC
j_call: TRBJ1-2
clone_size: .
v_call: TRBV9
d_call: .

cdr3_aa: CASEPGLAAKSSYNEQFF
cdr3_nt: TGTGCTAGTGAACCGGGACTAGCGGCCAAGAGCTCCTACAATGAGCAGTTCTTC
j_call: TRBJ2-1
clone_size: .
v_call: TRBV12-5
d_call: TRBD2

cdr3_aa: CASSFRGNTEAFF
cdr3_nt: TGTGCCAGCAGTTTTCGGGGGAACACTGAAGCTTTCTTT
j_call: TRBJ1-1
clone_size: .
v_call: TRBV11-2
d_call: .

cdr3_aa: CASSQYSGVSYNEQFF
cdr3_nt: TGCGCCAGCAGCCAGTATAGCGGGGTCTCCTACAATGAGCAGTTCTTC
j_call: TRBJ2-1
clone_size: .
v_call: TRBV4-3
d_call: TRBD2

cdr3_aa: CASSLMGGTEAFF
cdr3_nt: TGTGCCAGCAGCCTAATGGGAGGGACTGAAGCTTTCTTT
j_call: TRBJ1-1
clone_size: once
v_call: TRBV11-3
d_call: .

cdr3_aa: CASRKLGGAKDGYTF
cdr3_nt: TGTGCCAGCCGAAAGTTAGGGGGCGCAAAGGATGGCTACACCTTC
j_call: TRBJ1-2
clone_size: .
v_call: TRBV27
d_call: TRBD1

cdr3_aa: CATETGDYNEQFF
cdr3_nt: TGTGCCACCGAAACGGGAGACTACAATGAGCAGTTCTTC
j_call: TRBJ2-1
clone_size: .
v_call: TRBV15
d_call: .

cdr3_aa: CASTPGGGGELFF
cdr3_nt: TGTGCCAGCACCCCGGGGGGGGGCGGGGAGCTGTTTTTT
j_call: TRBJ2-2
clone_size: .
v_call: TRBV28
d_call: TRBD2

cdr3_aa: CASSQAPIGGDQETQYF
cdr3_nt: TGCGCCAGCAGCCAAGCCCCAATTGGGGGGGACCAAGAGACCCAGTACTTC
j_call: TRBJ2-5
clone_size: few
v_call: TRBV4-1
d_call: TRBD2

cdr3_aa: CASSGTSGTDTQYF
cdr3_nt: TGTGCCAGCAGTGGGACTAGCGGGACAGATACGCAGTATTTT
j_call: TRBJ2-3
clone_size: once
v_call: TRBV27
d_call: TRBD2

cdr3_aa: CASSYSGTGLSYEQYF
cdr3_nt: TGTGCCAGCAGTTACAGCGGGACAGGACTCTCCTACGAGCAGTACTTC
j_call: TRBJ2-7
clone_size: once
v_call: TRBV6-5
d_call: .

cdr3_aa: CASSQDSYGYTF
cdr3_nt: TGTGCCAGCAGCCAAGATTCATATGGCTACACCTTC
j_call: TRBJ1-2
clone_size: .
v_call: TRBV4-2
d_call: .

cdr3_aa: CASSPDLLAGATGELFF
cdr3_nt: TGTGCCAGCTCACCAGATCTACTAGCGGGCGCGACCGGGGAGCTGTTTTTT
j_call: TRBJ2-2
clone_size: .
v_call: TRBV18
d_call: TRBD2

cdr3_aa: CASGLPLHPRGYTF
cdr3_nt: TGTGCTAGTGGTTTGCCCCTCCACCCGAGGGGCTACACCTTC
j_call: TRBJ1-2
clone_size: few
v_call: TRBV12-5
d_call: .

cdr3_aa: CASSQKGANYGYTF
cdr3_nt: TGTGCCAGCAGCCAAAAGGGAGCTAACTATGGCTACACCTTC
j_call: TRBJ1-2
clone_size: .
v_call: TRBV3-1/TRBV3-2
d_call: .

cdr3_aa: CSGGPTEYEQYF
cdr3_nt: TGCAGCGGCGGTCCAACGGAATACGAGCAGTACTTC
j_call: TRBJ2-7
clone_size: once
v_call: TRBV29-1
d_call: .

cdr3_aa: CASSSSAGVGEQYF
cdr3_nt: TGTGCCAGCAGTTCCTCAGCCGGGGTCGGCGAGCAGTACTTC
j_call: TRBJ2-7
clone_size: .
v_call: TRBV6-5
d_call: .

cdr3_aa: CASSLELVRELFF
cdr3_nt: TGTGCCAGCAGCTTAGAGTTAGTCCGGGAGCTGTTTTTT
j_call: TRBJ2-2
clone_size: .
v_call: TRBV7-2
d_call: .

cdr3_aa: CASSWSRDGLNEKLFF
cdr3_nt: TGTGCCAGCAGCTGGAGCCGGGACGGACTAAATGAAAAACTGTTTTTT
j_call: TRBJ1-4
clone_size: .
v_call: TRBV7-8
d_call: .

cdr3_aa: CASTIQEGYGYTF
cdr3_nt: TGTGCCAGCACCATACAGGAGGGGTATGGCTACACCTTC
j_call: TRBJ1-2
clone_size: .
v_call: TRBV28
d_call: .

cdr3_aa: CASSVDAPSSYNEQFF
cdr3_nt: TGTGCCAGCAGCGTAGATGCGCCGAGCTCCTACAATGAGCAGTTCTTC
j_call: TRBJ2-1
clone_size: .
v_call: TRBV9
d_call: .

cdr3_aa: CASRTGVRGNTIYF
cdr3_nt: TGTGCCAGCCGGACAGGGGTTAGAGGAAACACCATATATTTT
j_call: TRBJ1-3
clone_size: .
v_call: TRBV2
d_call: TRBD1

cdr3_aa: CASSHPQGLNTGELFF
cdr3_nt: TGTGCCAGCAGCCATCCACAGGGATTGAACACCGGGGAGCTGTTTTTT
j_call: TRBJ2-2
clone_size: .
v_call: TRBV3-1/TRBV3-2
d_call: .

cdr3_aa: CASSSYLDEQFF
cdr3_nt: TGTGCCAGCAGCTCCTACTTGGATGAGCAGTTCTTC
j_call: TRBJ2-1
clone_size: once
v_call: TRBV5-6
d_call: .

cdr3_aa: CASSSGTGGAGELFF
cdr3_nt: TGTGCCAGCAGCTCCGGGACAGGGGGGGCCGGGGAGCTGTTTTTT
j_call: TRBJ2-2
clone_size: .
v_call: TRBV5-4
d_call: TRBD1

cdr3_aa: CASIPYARNTIYF
cdr3_nt: TGTGCCAGCATCCCATATGCGCGAAACACCATATATTTT
j_call: TRBJ1-3
clone_size: .
v_call: TRBV7-2
d_call: .

cdr3_aa: CASSQDPGQGVYGYTF
cdr3_nt: TGCGCCAGCAGCCAAGATCCGGGACAGGGTGTCTATGGCTACACCTTC
j_call: TRBJ1-2
clone_size: .
v_call: TRBV4-3
d_call: TRBD1

cdr3_aa: CASSFVAGTSGSWSYNEQFF
cdr3_nt: TGTGCCAGCAGTTTCGTAGCGGGGACTAGCGGGAGTTGGTCCTACAATGAGCAGTTCTTC
j_call: TRBJ2-1
clone_size: .
v_call: TRBV28
d_call: TRBD2